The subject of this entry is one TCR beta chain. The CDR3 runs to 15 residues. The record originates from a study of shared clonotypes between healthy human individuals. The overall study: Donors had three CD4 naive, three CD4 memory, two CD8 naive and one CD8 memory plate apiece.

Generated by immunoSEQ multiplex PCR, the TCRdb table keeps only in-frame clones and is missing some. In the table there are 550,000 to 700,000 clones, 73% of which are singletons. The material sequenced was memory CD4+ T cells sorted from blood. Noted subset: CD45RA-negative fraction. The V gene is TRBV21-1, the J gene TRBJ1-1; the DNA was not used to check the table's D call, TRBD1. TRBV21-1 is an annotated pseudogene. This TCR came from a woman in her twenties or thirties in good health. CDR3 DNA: TGTGCCAGCAGCAAAGCGCTTTCAGGGAACACTGAAGCTTTCTTT. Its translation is CASSKALSGNTEAFF.